These 4 T cell receptor beta chains were all obtained from the same sample, sequenced in a study of beta chain features in type 1 diabetes. Of the isolated RNA, all was reverse transcribed, and so the sequenced material was expressed TCRB transcripts. Sequencing was performed with immunoSEQ multiplex PCR; in TCRdb, only in-frame clones are kept and a portion is missing. The sample lists about 240,000 clones; less than 35% were seen once. Sequencing was carried out using central memory CD4+ T cells from blood. Receptors originate from a man aged 25 to 45 in good health.

V gene TRBV7-9 combines with J gene TRBJ1-1; D remains unclear. Germline CDR1 SEHNR, CDR2 FQNEAQ (reference sequence). This CDR3 comprises 13 residues. V lost 2 bases and J lost 5, with 9 bases in between. The CDR3 loop is CASSLNWKTEAFF. DNA of the CDR3: TGTGCCAGCAGCTTAAATTGGAAGACTGAAGCTTTCTTT.

The chain joins TRBV18 to TRBJ1-2, with D unresolved. The length of the CDR3 is 12 residues. The V gene's germline CDR1 is KGHSH and CDR2 LQKENI. Trimming shortened V by 2 bases and J by 8 bases, and 9 bases separated the two germline ends. The CDR3 is CASSPDREGYTF. The CDR3 nucleotides read TGTGCCAGCTCACCAGACCGGGAAGGCTACACCTTC.

In its sample, this clone was seen a few times. Other DNA sequences within the sample encode an identical CDR3. V and J are TRBV10-3 and TRBJ2-2; 11 bases align to TRBD2. Unmatched junction bases numbered 2, after V lost 6 bases and J lost 2 bases. CDR3 length equals 15 residues. The germline CDR1 and CDR2 sequences are ENHRY and SYGVKD. This CDR3 is CAIRGTSGNTGELFF. The CDR3 nucleotides read TGTGCCATCAGAGGGACTAGCGGAAACACCGGGGAGCTGTTTTTT.

In its sample, this clone was seen a few times. The chain employs TRBV9 and TRBJ2-6, with 7 bases matching TRBD2. CDR3 length: 16 amino acids. Unmatched junction bases numbered 4, after V lost 3 bases and J lost 1 base. Per germline, CDR1 SGDLS and CDR2 YYNGEE. CDR3 loop: CASSGGGNSGANVLTF. The CDR3 DNA reads as TGTGCCAGCAGCGGGGGAGGGAATTCTGGGGCCAACGTCCTGACTTTC.